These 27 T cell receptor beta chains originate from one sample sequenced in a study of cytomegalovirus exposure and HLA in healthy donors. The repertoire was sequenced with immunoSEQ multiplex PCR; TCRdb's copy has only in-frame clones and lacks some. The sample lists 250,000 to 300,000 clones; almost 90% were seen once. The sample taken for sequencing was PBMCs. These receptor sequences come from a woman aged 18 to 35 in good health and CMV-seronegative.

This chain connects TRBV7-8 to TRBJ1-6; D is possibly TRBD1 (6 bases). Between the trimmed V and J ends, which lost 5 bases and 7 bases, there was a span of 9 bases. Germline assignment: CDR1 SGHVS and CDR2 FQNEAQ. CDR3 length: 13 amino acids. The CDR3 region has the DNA TGTGCCAGCAGCATCGACAGGAATTCACCCCTCCACTTT. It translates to CASSIDRNSPLHF.

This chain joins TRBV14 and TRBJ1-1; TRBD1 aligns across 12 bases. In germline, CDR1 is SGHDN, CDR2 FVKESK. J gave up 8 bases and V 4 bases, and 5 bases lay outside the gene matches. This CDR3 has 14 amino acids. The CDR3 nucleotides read TGTGCCAGCAGCCGAACGGGACAGGGGGCAGAAGCTTTCTTT. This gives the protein CASSRTGQGAEAFF.

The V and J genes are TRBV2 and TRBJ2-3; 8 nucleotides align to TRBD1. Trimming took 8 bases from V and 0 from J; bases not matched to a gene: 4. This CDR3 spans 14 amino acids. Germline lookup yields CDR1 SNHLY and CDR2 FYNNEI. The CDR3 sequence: CASGTGPSTDTQYF. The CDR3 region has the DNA TGTGCCAGCGGGACAGGACCCAGCACAGATACGCAGTATTTT.

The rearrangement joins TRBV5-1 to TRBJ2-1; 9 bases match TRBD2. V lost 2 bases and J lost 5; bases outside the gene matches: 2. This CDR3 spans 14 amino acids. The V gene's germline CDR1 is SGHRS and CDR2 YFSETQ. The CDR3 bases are TGCGCCAGCAGCTTTAGACTAGCGGACAATGAGCAGTTCTTC. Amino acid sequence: CASSFRLADNEQFF.

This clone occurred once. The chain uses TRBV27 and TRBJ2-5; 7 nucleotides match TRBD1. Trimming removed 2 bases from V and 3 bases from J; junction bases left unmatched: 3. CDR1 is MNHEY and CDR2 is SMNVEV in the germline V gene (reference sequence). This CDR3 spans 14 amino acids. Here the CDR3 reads CASSLLGGEETQYF. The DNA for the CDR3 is TGTGCCAGCAGTTTACTAGGGGGCGAAGAGACCCAGTACTTC.

DNA for the CDR3: TGTGCCAGCAGGATGACGAGGAACTATGGCTACACCTTC. This translates into CASRMTRNYGYTF. The chain couples TRBV2 to TRBJ1-2; the D is unclear. This CDR3 is built from 13 residues. Germline V gene data show CDR1 as SNHLY and CDR2 as FYNNEI. With 6 bases removed from V and 2 bases from J, the gap between germline ends came to 10 bases.

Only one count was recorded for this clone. The CDR3 protein is CASSLGGGRGHYNSPLHF. In DNA, the CDR3 is TGTGCCAGCAGCTTAGGCGGGGGTAGGGGGCACTATAATTCACCCCTCCACTTT. The chain employs TRBV13 and TRBJ1-6, with TRBD1 matching 7 bases. Looked up from germline, CDR1 is PRHDT and CDR2 is FYEKMQ (reference sequence). V shed 0 bases, J shed 3 bases, and the junction held 8 bases outside the gene matches. The CDR3 length is 18 residues.

Here the CDR3 reads CASSPRDKGAADRNTIYF. The CDR3 bases are TGTGCCAGCAGCCCCCGGGACAAGGGAGCGGCGGATAGAAACACCATATATTTT. The chain is built from TRBV7-8 and TRBJ1-3, with D possibly matching TRBD1 (6 bases). V dropped 5 bases and J dropped 5 bases, with 25 bases sitting between them. The CDR3 length is 18 residues. Germline assignment: CDR1 SGHVS and CDR2 FQNEAQ.

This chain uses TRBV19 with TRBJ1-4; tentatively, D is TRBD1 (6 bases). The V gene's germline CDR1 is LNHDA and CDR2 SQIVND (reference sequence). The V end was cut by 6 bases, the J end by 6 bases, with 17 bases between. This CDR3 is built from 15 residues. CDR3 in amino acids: CASSPQGVSDEKLFF. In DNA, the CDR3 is TGTGCCAGTAGCCCACAGGGCGTGTCGGATGAAAAACTGTTTTTT.

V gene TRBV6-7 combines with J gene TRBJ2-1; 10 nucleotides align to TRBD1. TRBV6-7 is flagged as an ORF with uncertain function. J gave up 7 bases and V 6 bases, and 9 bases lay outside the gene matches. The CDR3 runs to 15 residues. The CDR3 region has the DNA TGTGCCAGCAGGTGGACAGGGGGGGAAAAAAATGAGCAGTTCTTC. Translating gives CASRWTGGEKNEQFF.

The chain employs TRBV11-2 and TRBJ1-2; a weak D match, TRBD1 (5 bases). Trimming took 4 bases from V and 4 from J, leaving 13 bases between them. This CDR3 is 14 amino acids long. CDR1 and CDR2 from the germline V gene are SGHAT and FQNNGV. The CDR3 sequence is CASSSRPGVYGYTF. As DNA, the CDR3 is TGTGCCAGCAGCTCCCGTCCGGGGGTCTATGGCTACACCTTC.

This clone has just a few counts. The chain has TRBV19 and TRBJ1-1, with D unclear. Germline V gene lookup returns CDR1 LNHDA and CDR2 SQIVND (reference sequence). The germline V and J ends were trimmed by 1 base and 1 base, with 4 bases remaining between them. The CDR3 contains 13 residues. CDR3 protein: CASSIASNTEAFF. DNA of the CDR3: TGTGCCAGTAGTATAGCATCGAACACTGAAGCTTTCTTT.

The CDR3 spells CASSSSGESSYEQYV. Here the CDR3 DNA reads TGTGCCAGCAGTTCTAGCGGGGAGAGCTCCTACGAGCAGTACGTC. The J gene is TRBJ2-7, the V gene TRBV5-4; TRBD2 matches 9 bases. CDR3 length: 15 amino acids. The trim removed 5 bases at V and 0 bases at J, leaving 6 bases unmatched. Germline CDR1 and CDR2: SGHNT and YYREEE (reference sequence).

The CDR3: CASSYNGLAGVSEQFF. CDR3 nucleotides: TGTGCCAGCAGTTACAACGGACTAGCGGGGGTCAGTGAGCAGTTCTTC. The chain recombines TRBV6-5 with TRBJ2-1; 13 bases match TRBD2. Germline CDR1 is MNHEY and CDR2 is SVGAGI. The junction had 7 bases not matched to a gene; V was cut back by 2 bases and J by 9 bases. This CDR3 region has 16 residues.

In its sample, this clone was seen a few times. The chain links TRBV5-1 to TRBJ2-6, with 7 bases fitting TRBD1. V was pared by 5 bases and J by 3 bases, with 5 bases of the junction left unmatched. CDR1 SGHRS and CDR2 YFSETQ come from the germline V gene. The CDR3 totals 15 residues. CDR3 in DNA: TGCGCCAGCAGATCCGCAGGGGGTGGGGCCAACGTCCTGACTTTC. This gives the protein CASRSAGGGANVLTF. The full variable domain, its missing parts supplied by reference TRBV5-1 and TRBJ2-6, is KAGVTQTPRYLIKTRGQQVTLSCSPISGHRSVSWYQQTPGQGLQFLFEYFSETQRNKGNFPGRFSGRQFSNSRSEMNVSTLELGDSALYLCASRSAGGGANVLTFGAGSRLTVL.

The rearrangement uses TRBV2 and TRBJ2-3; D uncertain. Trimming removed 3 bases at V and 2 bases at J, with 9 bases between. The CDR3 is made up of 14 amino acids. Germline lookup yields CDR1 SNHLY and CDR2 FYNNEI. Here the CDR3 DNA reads TGTGCCAGCAGTGAGGGCCAGATCACAGATACGCAGTATTTT. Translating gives CASSEGQITDTQYF.

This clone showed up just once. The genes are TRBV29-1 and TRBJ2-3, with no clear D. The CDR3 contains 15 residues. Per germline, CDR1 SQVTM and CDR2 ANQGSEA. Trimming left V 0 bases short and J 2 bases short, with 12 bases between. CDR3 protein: CSVEDSRKFTDTQYF. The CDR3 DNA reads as TGCAGCGTTGAAGATTCCAGGAAATTCACAGATACGCAGTATTTT.

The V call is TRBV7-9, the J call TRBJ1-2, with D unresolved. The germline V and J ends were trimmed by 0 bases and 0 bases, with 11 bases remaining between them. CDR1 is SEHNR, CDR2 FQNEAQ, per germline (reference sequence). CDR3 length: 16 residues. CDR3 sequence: CASSLAPLSANYGYTF. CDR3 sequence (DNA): TGTGCCAGCAGCTTAGCTCCATTGTCAGCTAACTATGGCTACACCTTC.

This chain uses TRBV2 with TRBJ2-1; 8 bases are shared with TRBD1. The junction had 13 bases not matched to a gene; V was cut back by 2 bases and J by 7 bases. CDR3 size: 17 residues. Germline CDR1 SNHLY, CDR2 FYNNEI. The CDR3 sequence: CASSERTGKIRVNEQFF. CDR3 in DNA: TGTGCCAGCAGTGAACGGACAGGGAAAATCCGGGTGAATGAGCAGTTCTTC.

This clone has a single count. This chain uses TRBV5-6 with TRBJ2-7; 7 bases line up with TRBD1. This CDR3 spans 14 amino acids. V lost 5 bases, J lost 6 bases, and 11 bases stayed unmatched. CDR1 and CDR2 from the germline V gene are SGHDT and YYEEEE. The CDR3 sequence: CASSYRDSLSEQYF. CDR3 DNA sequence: TGTGCCAGCAGTTACCGGGACAGCCTCTCCGAGCAGTACTTC.

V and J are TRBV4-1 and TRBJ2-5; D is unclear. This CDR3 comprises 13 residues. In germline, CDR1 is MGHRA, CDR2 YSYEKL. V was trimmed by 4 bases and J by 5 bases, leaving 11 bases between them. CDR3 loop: CASSPGVYETQYF. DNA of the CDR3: TGCGCCAGCAGCCCTGGAGTTTACGAGACCCAGTACTTC.

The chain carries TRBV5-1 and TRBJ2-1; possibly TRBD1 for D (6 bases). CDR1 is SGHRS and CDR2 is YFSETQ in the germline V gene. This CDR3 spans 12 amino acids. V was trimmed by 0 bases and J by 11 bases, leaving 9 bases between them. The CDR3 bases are TGCGCCAGCAGCTTGGAAGGGGGTAAGCAGTTCTTC. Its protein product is CASSLEGGKQFF.

The CDR3 loop reads CASSSWGLAGEGQETQYF. The DNA for the CDR3 is TGTGCCAGCAGCTCCTGGGGACTAGCGGGGGAGGGCCAAGAGACCCAGTACTTC. The chain couples TRBV7-6 to TRBJ2-5; 14 bases agree with TRBD2. The CDR3 is 18 residues long. The V segment lost 4 bases and the J segment 1 base; nucleotides outside the gene matches: 8. Germline V gene sequence: CDR1 SGHVS, CDR2 FNYEAQ. Using reference TRBV7-6 and TRBJ2-5 for the parts outside the CDR3, the full variable domain is GAGVSQSPRYKVTKRGQDVALRCDPISGHVSLYWYRQALGQGPEFLTYFNYEAQQDKSGLPNDRFSAERPEGSISTLTIQRTEQRDSAMYRCASSSWGLAGEGQETQYFGPGTRLLVL.

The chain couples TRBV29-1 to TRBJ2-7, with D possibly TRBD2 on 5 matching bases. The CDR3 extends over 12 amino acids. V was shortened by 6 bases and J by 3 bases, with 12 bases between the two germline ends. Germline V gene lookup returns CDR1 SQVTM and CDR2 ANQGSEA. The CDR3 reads CSVTLAGYEQYF. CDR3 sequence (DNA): TGCAGCGTCACTCTGGCGGGCTACGAGCAGTACTTC.

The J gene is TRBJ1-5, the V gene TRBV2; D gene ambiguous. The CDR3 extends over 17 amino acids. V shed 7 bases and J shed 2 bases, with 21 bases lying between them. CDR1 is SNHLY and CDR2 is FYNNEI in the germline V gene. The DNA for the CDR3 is TGTGCCAGCAATCCGAGAGGAGGAGGCGCGGGCAATCAGCCCCAGCATTTT. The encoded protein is CASNPRGGGAGNQPQHF. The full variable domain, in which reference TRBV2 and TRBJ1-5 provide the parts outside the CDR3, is EPEVTQTPSHQVTQMGQEVILRCVPISNHLYFYWYRQILGQKVEFLVSFYNNEISEKSEIFDDQFSVERPDGSNFTLKIRSTKLEDSAMYFCASNPRGGGAGNQPQHFGDGTRLSIL.

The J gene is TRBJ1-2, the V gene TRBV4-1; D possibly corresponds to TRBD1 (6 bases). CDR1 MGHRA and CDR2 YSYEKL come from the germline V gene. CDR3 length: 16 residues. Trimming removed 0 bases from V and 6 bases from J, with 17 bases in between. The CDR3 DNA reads TGCGCCAGCAGCCAAGAGGCGACCCCGGGGGGCCATGGCTACACCTTC. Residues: CASSQEATPGGHGYTF.

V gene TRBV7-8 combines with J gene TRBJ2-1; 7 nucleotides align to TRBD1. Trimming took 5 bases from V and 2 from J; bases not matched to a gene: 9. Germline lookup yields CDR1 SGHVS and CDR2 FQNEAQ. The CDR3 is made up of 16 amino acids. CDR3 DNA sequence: TGTGCCAGCAGCACCCAACAGGGGACCCCCTACAATGAGCAGTTCTTC. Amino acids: CASSTQQGTPYNEQFF.